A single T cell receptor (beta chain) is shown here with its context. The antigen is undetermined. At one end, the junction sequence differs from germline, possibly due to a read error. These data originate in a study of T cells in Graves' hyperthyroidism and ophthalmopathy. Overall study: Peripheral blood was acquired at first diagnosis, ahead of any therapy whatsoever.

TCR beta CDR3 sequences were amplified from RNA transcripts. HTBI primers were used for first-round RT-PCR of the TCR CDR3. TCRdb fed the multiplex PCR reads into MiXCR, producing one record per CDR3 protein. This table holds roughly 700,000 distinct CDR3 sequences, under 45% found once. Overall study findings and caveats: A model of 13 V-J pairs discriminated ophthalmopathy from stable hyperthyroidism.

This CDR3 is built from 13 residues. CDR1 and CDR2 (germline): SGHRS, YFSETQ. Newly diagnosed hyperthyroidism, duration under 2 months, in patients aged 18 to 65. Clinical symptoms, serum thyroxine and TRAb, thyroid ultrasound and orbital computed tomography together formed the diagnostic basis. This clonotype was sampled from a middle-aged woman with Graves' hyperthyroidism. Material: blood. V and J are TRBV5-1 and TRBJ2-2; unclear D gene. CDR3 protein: CASSFYPTGELFF. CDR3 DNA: TGTGCCAGCAGTTTTTACCCCACCGGGGAGCTGTTTTTT. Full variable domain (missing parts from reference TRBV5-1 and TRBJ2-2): KAGVTQTPRYLIKTRGQQVTLSCSPISGHRSVSWYQQTPGQGLQFLFEYFSETQRNKGNFPGRFSGRQFSNSRSEMNVSTLELGDSALYLCASSFYPTGELFFGEGSRLTVL.